This T cell receptor beta chain was retrieved from a study of T-cell memory formation after mild COVID-19. Via MiXCR, TCRdb re-called the 5' RACE reads, giving one row per CDR3 protein. The table lists approximately 570,000 distinct CDR3 sequences, about a sixth of them singletons. The V gene lost 2 bases and the J gene lost 1 base, with 11 bases spanning the gap. This CDR3 is 14 amino acids long. From germline, CDR1 is DFQATT and CDR2 SNEGSKA (reference sequence). Material: PBMCs or a T cell subset sorted from them (not recorded which). This chain connects TRBV20-1 to TRBJ2-5; D gene unclear. The clonotype comes from an adult woman who had mild COVID-19 (a few samples of this study predate the infection). Cell type and time point are not known. The CDR3 DNA reads as TGCAGTGCTAGAAAGGGAACAGTCCAAGAGACCCAGTACTTC. This codes for CSARKGTVQETQYF.